This T cell receptor (beta chain) is from a study of cytomegalovirus exposure and HLA in healthy donors. The PCR made use of 60 Vbeta and 13 Jbeta primers. Only in-frame clones appear in the TCRdb table, and some are missing; sequencing was by immunoSEQ multiplex PCR. The profile covers about 150,000 clones, with around three quarters appearing a single time and about 13% taken by the ten largest. Notes on this clone: Its antigen is not identified.

Regarding the study as a whole: Most of the CMV-associated TCR beta chains (in a later analysis) appeared to be HLA-restricted.

Trimming cost V 5 bases and J 0 bases, with 20 bases left between them. This CDR3 spans 18 amino acids. Germline values: CDR1 MNHEY, CDR2 SMNVEV (reference sequence). The V call is TRBV27, the J call TRBJ2-1; maybe TRBD1 (5 bases). The clonotype originates from a man between 35 and 55 years old in good health and CMV-seropositive. The source material was PBMCs. The CDR3 bases are TGTGCCAGCAGTCGCCCTCCCCAACAGGCCCTCTCCTACAATGAGCAGTTCTTC. This translates into CASSRPPQQALSYNEQFF.